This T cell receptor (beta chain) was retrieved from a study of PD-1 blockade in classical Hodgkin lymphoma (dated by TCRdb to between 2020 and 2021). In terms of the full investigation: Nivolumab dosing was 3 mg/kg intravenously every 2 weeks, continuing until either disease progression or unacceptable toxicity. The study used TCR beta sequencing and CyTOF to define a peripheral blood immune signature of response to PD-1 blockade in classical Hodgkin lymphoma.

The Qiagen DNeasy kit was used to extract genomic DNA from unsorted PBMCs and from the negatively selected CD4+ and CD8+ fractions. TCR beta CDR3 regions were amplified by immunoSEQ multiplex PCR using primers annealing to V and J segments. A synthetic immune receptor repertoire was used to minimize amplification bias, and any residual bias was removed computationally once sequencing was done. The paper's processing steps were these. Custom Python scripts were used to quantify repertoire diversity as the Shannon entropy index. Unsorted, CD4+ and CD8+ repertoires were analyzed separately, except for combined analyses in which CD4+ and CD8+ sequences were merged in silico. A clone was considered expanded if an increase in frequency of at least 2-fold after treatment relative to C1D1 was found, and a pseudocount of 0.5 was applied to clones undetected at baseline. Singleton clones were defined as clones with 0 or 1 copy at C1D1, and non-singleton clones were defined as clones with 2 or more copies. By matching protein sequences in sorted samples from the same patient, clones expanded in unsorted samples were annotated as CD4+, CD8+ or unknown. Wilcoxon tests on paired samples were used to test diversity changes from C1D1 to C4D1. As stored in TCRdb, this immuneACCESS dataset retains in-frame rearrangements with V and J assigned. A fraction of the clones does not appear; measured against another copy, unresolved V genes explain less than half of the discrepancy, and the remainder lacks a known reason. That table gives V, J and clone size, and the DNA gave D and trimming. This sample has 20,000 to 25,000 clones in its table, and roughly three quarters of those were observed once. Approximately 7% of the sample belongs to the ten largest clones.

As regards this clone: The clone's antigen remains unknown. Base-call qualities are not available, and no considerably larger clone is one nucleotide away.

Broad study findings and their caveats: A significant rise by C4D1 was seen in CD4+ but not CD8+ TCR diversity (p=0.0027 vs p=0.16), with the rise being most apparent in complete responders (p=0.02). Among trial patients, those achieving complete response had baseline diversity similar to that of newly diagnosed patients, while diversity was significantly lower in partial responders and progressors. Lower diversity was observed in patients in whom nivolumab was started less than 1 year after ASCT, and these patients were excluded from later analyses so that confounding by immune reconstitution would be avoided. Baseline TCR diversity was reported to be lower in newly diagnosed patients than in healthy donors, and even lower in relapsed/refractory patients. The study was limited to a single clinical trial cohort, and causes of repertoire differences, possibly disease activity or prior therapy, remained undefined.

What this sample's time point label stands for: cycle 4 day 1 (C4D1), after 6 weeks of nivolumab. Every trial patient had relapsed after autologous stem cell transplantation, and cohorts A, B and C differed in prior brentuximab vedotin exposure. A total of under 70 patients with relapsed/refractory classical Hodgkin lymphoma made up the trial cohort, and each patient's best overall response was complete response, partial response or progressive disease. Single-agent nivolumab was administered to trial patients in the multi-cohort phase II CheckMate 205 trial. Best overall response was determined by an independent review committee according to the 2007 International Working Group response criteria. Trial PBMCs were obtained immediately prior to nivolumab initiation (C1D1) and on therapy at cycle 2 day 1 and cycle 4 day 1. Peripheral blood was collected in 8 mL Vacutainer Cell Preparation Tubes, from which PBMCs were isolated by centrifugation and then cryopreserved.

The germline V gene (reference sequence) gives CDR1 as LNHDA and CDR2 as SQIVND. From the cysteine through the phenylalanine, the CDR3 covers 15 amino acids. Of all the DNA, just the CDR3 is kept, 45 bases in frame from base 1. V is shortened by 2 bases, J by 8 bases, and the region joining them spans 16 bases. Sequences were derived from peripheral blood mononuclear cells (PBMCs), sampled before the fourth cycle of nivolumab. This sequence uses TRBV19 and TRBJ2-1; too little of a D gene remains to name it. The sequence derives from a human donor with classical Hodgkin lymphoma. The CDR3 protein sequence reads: CASSILPQRGYEQFF. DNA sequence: TGTGCCAGTAGTATACTCCCACAAAGAGGCTATGAGCAGTTCTTC.